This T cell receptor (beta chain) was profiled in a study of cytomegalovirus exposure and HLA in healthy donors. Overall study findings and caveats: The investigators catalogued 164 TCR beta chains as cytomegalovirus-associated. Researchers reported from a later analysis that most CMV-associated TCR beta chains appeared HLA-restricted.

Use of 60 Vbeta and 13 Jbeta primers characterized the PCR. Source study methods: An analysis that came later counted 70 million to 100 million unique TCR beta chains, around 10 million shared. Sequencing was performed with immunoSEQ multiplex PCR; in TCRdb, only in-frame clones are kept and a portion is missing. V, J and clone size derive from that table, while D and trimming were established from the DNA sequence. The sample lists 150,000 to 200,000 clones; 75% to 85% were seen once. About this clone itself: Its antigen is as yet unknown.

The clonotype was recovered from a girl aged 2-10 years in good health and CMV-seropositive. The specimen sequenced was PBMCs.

In DNA form, the CDR3 reads TGTGCCAGCAGACCGTTAGTGCCCGCCTGGGAGCAGTACTTC. Translation: CASRPLVPAWEQYF. The V and J genes are TRBV27 and TRBJ2-7; no reliable D call. The CDR3 is 14 residues long. Germline CDR1 is MNHEY and CDR2 is SMNVEV (reference sequence). Between the trimmed V and J ends, which lost 6 bases and 7 bases, there was a span of 19 bases.